This is a list of T cell receptor beta chains from one sample in a study of blood T cell repertoires in COVID-19. Only in-frame clones appear in the TCRdb table, and some are missing; sequencing was by immunoSEQ multiplex PCR. The data contain roughly 47,000 clones, approximately 85% of them singletons. Sequenced: peripheral blood. These TCRs come from a woman over 75 with COVID-19, enrolled during active disease. The CDR3 runs from the conserved cysteine through the conserved F or W. The D gene is left open where the match is weak. Some rows have no size entry. The others give once, few or many, or a class for an expanded clone.

V gene: TRBV4-1; D gene: TRBD1; J gene: TRBJ1-5; clone size: NA; CDR3 protein: CASSQGPQGYQPQHF; CDR3 DNA: TGCGCCAGCAGCCAAGGACCACAGGGGTATCAGCCCCAGCATTTT
V gene: TRBV7-2; D gene: NA; J gene: TRBJ1-2; clone size: NA; CDR3 protein: CASSLAWGEGGYTF; CDR3 DNA: TGTGCCAGCAGCTTAGCATGGGGGGAGGGAGGCTACACCTTC
V gene: TRBV2; D gene: TRBD2; J gene: TRBJ2-5; clone size: once; CDR3 protein: CAVRAGGLETQYF; CDR3 DNA: TGTGCCGTTAGAGCGGGGGGGCTGGAGACCCAGTACTTC
V gene: TRBV5-4; D gene: NA; J gene: TRBJ1-5; clone size: NA; CDR3 protein: CASSLAGVLQPQHF; CDR3 DNA: TGTGCCAGCAGCTTGGCCGGGGTACTTCAGCCCCAGCATTTT
V gene: TRBV7-6; D gene: TRBD1; J gene: TRBJ2-2; clone size: NA; CDR3 protein: CASSQRNRGSGELFF; CDR3 DNA: TGTGCCAGCAGCCAGAGGAACAGGGGCTCCGGGGAGCTGTTTTTT
V gene: TRBV2; D gene: TRBD1; J gene: TRBJ2-2; clone size: once; CDR3 protein: CASKRDRTEELFF; CDR3 DNA: TGTGCCAGCAAAAGGGACAGGACCGAGGAGCTGTTTTTT
V gene: TRBV9; D gene: TRBD2; J gene: TRBJ2-1; clone size: NA; CDR3 protein: CASSPGPTSAYNEQFF; CDR3 DNA: TGTGCCAGCAGCCCCGGGCCGACTAGCGCCTACAATGAGCAGTTCTTC
V gene: TRBV4-1; D gene: NA; J gene: TRBJ2-3; clone size: NA; CDR3 protein: CASSQGRAGISTDTQYF; CDR3 DNA: TGCGCCAGCAGCCAAGGTCGGGCGGGAATTAGCACAGATACGCAGTATTTT
V gene: TRBV27; D gene: NA; J gene: TRBJ2-7; clone size: few; CDR3 protein: CASSFVASYEQYF; CDR3 DNA: TGTGCCAGCAGTTTTGTGGCATCCTACGAGCAGTACTTC
V gene: TRBV19; D gene: NA; J gene: TRBJ2-3; clone size: NA; CDR3 protein: CASSIDPSTDTQYF; CDR3 DNA: TGTGCCAGTAGTATAGACCCTAGCACAGATACGCAGTATTTT
V gene: TRBV3-1/TRBV3-2; D gene: NA; J gene: TRBJ2-5; clone size: NA; CDR3 protein: CASSQGAIQETQYF; CDR3 DNA: TGTGCCAGCAGCCAGGGGGCGATTCAAGAGACCCAGTACTTC
V gene: TRBV7-2; D gene: TRBD2; J gene: TRBJ2-1; clone size: NA; CDR3 protein: CASSLVERGVYEQFF; CDR3 DNA: TGTGCCAGCAGCTTAGTGGAGCGGGGGGTTTATGAGCAGTTCTTC
V gene: TRBV29-1; D gene: TRBD1; J gene: TRBJ2-5; clone size: NA; CDR3 protein: CSVVGQGNLETQYF; CDR3 DNA: TGCAGCGTTGTGGGACAGGGGAACTTAGAGACCCAGTACTTC
V gene: TRBV14; D gene: NA; J gene: TRBJ1-4; clone size: NA; CDR3 protein: CASPVRSGFREKLFF; CDR3 DNA: TGTGCCAGCCCAGTTCGGTCAGGTTTCCGCGAAAAACTGTTTTTT
V gene: TRBV9; D gene: TRBD1; J gene: TRBJ1-2; clone size: NA; CDR3 protein: CASSVRDSTYGYTF; CDR3 DNA: TGTGCCAGCAGCGTCCGGGACAGCACCTATGGCTACACCTTC
V gene: TRBV24-1; D gene: NA; J gene: TRBJ1-2; clone size: NA; CDR3 protein: CATSDPGGDGYTF; CDR3 DNA: TGTGCCACCAGTGATCCTGGGGGCGATGGCTACACCTTC
V gene: TRBV5-1; D gene: NA; J gene: TRBJ1-5; clone size: once; CDR3 protein: CASSLSGGIDQPQHF; CDR3 DNA: TGCGCCAGCAGCTTAAGTGGAGGGATAGATCAGCCCCAGCATTTT
V gene: TRBV10-2; D gene: NA; J gene: TRBJ1-1; clone size: NA; CDR3 protein: CASSLPGDTEAFF; CDR3 DNA: TGCGCCAGCTCCCTCCCGGGGGACACTGAAGCTTTCTTT
V gene: TRBV7-8; D gene: NA; J gene: TRBJ2-1; clone size: NA; CDR3 protein: CASTLSGVGYNEQFF; CDR3 DNA: TGTGCCAGCACCTTGTCGGGAGTCGGCTACAATGAGCAGTTCTTC
V gene: TRBV5-6; D gene: TRBD2; J gene: TRBJ2-3; clone size: NA; CDR3 protein: CASSAFGGAPDTQYF; CDR3 DNA: TGTGCCAGCAGCGCGTTCGGGGGGGCCCCAGATACGCAGTATTTT
V gene: TRBV7-2; D gene: NA; J gene: TRBJ1-6; clone size: NA; CDR3 protein: CASSLVGREGSPLHF; CDR3 DNA: TGTGCCAGCAGCTTAGTAGGCAGGGAGGGTTCACCCCTCCACTTT
V gene: TRBV24-1; D gene: NA; J gene: TRBJ1-2; clone size: NA; CDR3 protein: CATSDPNYGYTF; CDR3 DNA: TGTGCCACCAGTGACCCGAACTATGGCTACACCTTC
V gene: TRBV5-1; D gene: NA; J gene: TRBJ2-1; clone size: NA; CDR3 protein: CASSLTSRVRYNEQFF; CDR3 DNA: TGCGCCAGCAGCTTGACTAGCAGAGTGAGGTACAATGAGCAGTTCTTC
V gene: TRBV2; D gene: NA; J gene: TRBJ1-2; clone size: NA; CDR3 protein: CASSEHEGQYNGYTF; CDR3 DNA: TGTGCCAGCAGTGAACACGAAGGACAGTACAATGGCTACACCTTC
V gene: TRBV9; D gene: NA; J gene: TRBJ2-2; clone size: NA; CDR3 protein: CASSVGPERGELFF; CDR3 DNA: TGTGCCAGCAGCGTTGGTCCAGAGAGGGGGGAGCTGTTTTTT